This T cell receptor (beta chain) was retrieved from a study of T cell responses to AZD1222 COVID-19 vaccine. Study-level findings and limits: Donor demographics were predominantly white British with a female majority; clonal diversity may be underestimated. It was only after the peak T cell response that any repertoires were sampled.

TCRdb keeps only in-frame clones here, not all; method: immunoSEQ multiplex PCR. The sample carries under 20,000 clones, around four fifths recorded once. This clone showed up just a few times. Its target is not known. The same CDR3 also results from other DNA sequences found in this sample. Germline CDR1 LGHNA, CDR2 YSLEER. Trimming removed 4 bases at V and 7 bases at J, with 14 bases between. The CDR3 sequence is 13 residues long. The chain employs TRBV4-3 and TRBJ2-7; TRBD1 is a possible D gene (5 bases). This sample comprised peripheral blood, obtained 28 days after the second AZD1222 dose. The receptor was derived from an adult who received the AZD1222 COVID-19 vaccine. In DNA, the CDR3 is TGCGCCAGCAGCCCCACCGCAGGGTTAGAGCAGTACTTC. It codes for CASSPTAGLEQYF.